Below, one TCR beta chain is given with its context. Which antigen it targets is not known. No per-base quality is available; no much larger clone lies one base away. A single peripheral blood draw of approximately 120 mL on average was collected from each donor into heparinised tubes. Naive, central memory, regulatory and stem cell-like memory CD4+ T cells were sorted on a BD FACSAria II using a panel including CD45RO, CCR7, CD25, CD127, CD95 and CD27. Every sorted population had a purity above 95%. PBMCs were isolated right away by Lymphoprep density gradient centrifugation and were stained directly, without culture. To minimize batch effects, samples were stained and sorted in pairs, one healthy donor with one patient per experiment. The entire amount of isolated RNA was reverse transcribed using the High Capacity cDNA Reverse Transcription Kit, so the sequenced TCRB transcripts were expressed ones. Deep immunoSEQ sequencing was applied to naive, central memory and regulatory T cell samples, giving an average of approximately 3.8 million total reads per sample. After sorted cells were lysed in RLT buffer, RNA was extracted with DNase-treated RNeasy Micro or Mini kits, with the choice depending on cell number. To prevent cross-contamination, every cell subset was processed on its own, while patient and healthy donor samples were processed together. Using the immunoSEQ multiplex PCR, TCRB sequences were amplified from cDNA into 87-bp fragments spanning the CDR3 region. Amplicons were sequenced on the Illumina HiSeq platform. As for the original processing: PCR bias was corrected computationally using synthetic template baselines, and reads within Hamming distance 2 were collapsed, with unmergeable singletons discarded. By aligning reads against IMGT, V, D and J genes, CDR3 length, and insertions or deletions at six rearrangement sites were assigned. Within each subset, clonotype counts were normalized to sorted cell number, and only after that were true diversity and Gini coefficients computed with the tcR R package. Repertoire sharing was quantified using the overlap coefficient calculated on TCRB nucleotide sequences. Out-of-frame TCRB sequences from naive cells were analyzed as a proxy for the pre-selection repertoire. In its TCRdb copy, this immuneACCESS table keeps in-frame sequences only and misses some clones. Where compared with another copy, unresolved V genes explain less than half of these, and the others have no known cause. V and J calls plus clone size are reproduced from that table; the DNA served to infer D and trimming. The sample has about 150,000 clones on record, 8.5% to 12% of them singletons. The biggest ten clones account for under 1.5% of the sample.

The data originate from a study of beta chain features in type 1 diabetes (dated by TCRdb to 2016 to 2019). Background on the whole study: No differences in mean age, gender distribution, total cell number or subset yield were found between patients and healthy donors. The study compared the TCRB repertoires of sorted circulating CD4+ T cell subsets in recently diagnosed type 1 diabetes patients with those in matched healthy donors. Whereas all 30 or so donors provided naive and central memory subsets, regulatory and stem cell-like memory subsets were isolated from just 8 patients and roughly eight healthy donors. A total of approximately 100,000,000 sorted cells were examined across all samples, and the number of cells per subset was strongly correlated with RNA yield.

From the cysteine up to the phenylalanine, the CDR3 has a length of 13 residues. The sequence is cut down to CDR3 DNA, 39 bases in frame from base 1. For CDR1 and CDR2, the germline V gene lists SNHLY and FYNNEI. For this chain, trimming is 6 bases at the V end and 5 bases at the J end, and the number of junction bases without a gene match is 4. Overall study outcomes, separate from this receptor: Because cDNA rather than genomic DNA was sequenced, highly expressing activated cells could have been over-represented, although no difference in activation and CD3 levels was found between groups. Shorter templates might be favored by PCR, yet because patient and control samples were amplified and corrected together, any such skew would affect both groups equally. Only small numbers of individuals were included in the HLA sub-analyses, which left unresolved whether HLA type had any influence on TCRB rearrangement. Naive, central memory and regulatory TCRB repertoires appeared to be more alike among patients than among healthy donors. A moderate but significant shortening of TCRB CDR3 length was observed in type 1 diabetes patients in all four CD4+ subsets. Patients with type 1 diabetes made fewer insertions and deleted more nucleotides at VDJ recombination sites, implying thymic rearrangement abnormalities.

The receptor was isolated from a man aged 18-30 years in good health. Sequenced input: naive CD4+ T cells from blood. Read against the paper, the sample's cell subset or site label means: true naive CD4+ T cells. The chain links TRBV2 with TRBJ2-1; 7 central bases correspond to TRBD1. CDR3 sequence: CASSMGQNNEQFF. The nucleotide sequence reads as follows: TGTGCCAGCAGCATGGGACAGAACAATGAGCAGTTCTTC. Supplemented by the reference TRBV2 and TRBJ2-1 proteins around the CDR3, the complete variable domain is EPEVTQTPSHQVTQMGQEVILRCVPISNHLYFYWYRQILGQKVEFLVSFYNNEISEKSEIFDDQFSVERPDGSNFTLKIRSTKLEDSAMYFCASSMGQNNEQFFGPGTRLTVL.